The rows below give T cell receptor beta chains drawn from one sample of a study of a mutant IDH1 vaccine in newly diagnosed glioma. The data were produced by immunoSEQ multiplex PCR, yet TCRdb's version contains in-frame clones alone and is incomplete. The profile shows 40,000 to 45,000 clones, around 81% of them singletons. These receptors are not linked to any known antigen. The material sequenced was PBMCs, taken from a glioma patient whose treatment included an IDH1 peptide vaccine. The source is a woman in her thirties or forties with glioma. Some clones in this sample may be carry-over from other donors' samples. Each CDR3 is given with its conserved first and last residue. The order of the fields is D gene, V gene, J gene, clone size, CDR3 protein, CDR3 DNA. A D gene is named only where the DNA matches it firmly. The listing skips clone size in some rows; elsewhere it reads once, few, many or a size class.

d_call: TRBD1; v_call: TRBV7-2; j_call: TRBJ1-1; clone_size: NA; cdr3_aa: CASSSGQMNTEAFF; cdr3_nt: TGTGCCAGCAGCTCGGGACAGATGAACACTGAAGCTTTCTTT
d_call: NA; v_call: TRBV27; j_call: TRBJ2-7; clone_size: NA; cdr3_aa: CASSFSSGLRLYEQYF; cdr3_nt: TGTGCCAGCAGTTTCAGTTCGGGACTCAGGCTCTACGAGCAGTACTTC
d_call: TRBD1; v_call: TRBV7-7; j_call: TRBJ2-1; clone_size: NA; cdr3_aa: CASSLSGQGNEQFF; cdr3_nt: TGTGCTAGCAGCTTAAGCGGACAGGGCAATGAGCAGTTCTTC
d_call: NA; v_call: TRBV28; j_call: TRBJ2-5; clone_size: NA; cdr3_aa: CASSLQQTFQETQYF; cdr3_nt: TGTGCCAGCAGTTTACAGCAGACTTTTCAAGAGACCCAGTACTTC
d_call: NA; v_call: TRBV7-2; j_call: TRBJ1-5; clone_size: NA; cdr3_aa: CASSSTWTGPQHF; cdr3_nt: TGTGCCAGCAGCTCGACCTGGACGGGGCCCCAGCATTTT
d_call: TRBD2; v_call: TRBV6-6; j_call: TRBJ2-7; clone_size: once; cdr3_aa: CASSLGAGPYEQYF; cdr3_nt: TGTGCCAGCAGTTTGGGAGCGGGACCCTACGAGCAGTACTTC
d_call: NA; v_call: TRBV19; j_call: TRBJ1-1; clone_size: NA; cdr3_aa: CASSVGRNTEAFF; cdr3_nt: TGTGCCAGTAGCGTTGGCAGAAACACTGAAGCTTTCTTT
d_call: NA; v_call: TRBV9; j_call: TRBJ2-2; clone_size: NA; cdr3_aa: CASSVLQGSPGELFF; cdr3_nt: TGTGCCAGCAGCGTATTACAGGGATCGCCCGGGGAGCTGTTTTTT
d_call: NA; v_call: TRBV5-1; j_call: TRBJ1-2; clone_size: NA; cdr3_aa: CASSFGDSQANYGYTF; cdr3_nt: TGCGCCAGCAGCTTTGGAGACAGCCAAGCTAACTATGGCTACACCTTC
d_call: NA; v_call: TRBV19; j_call: TRBJ1-5; clone_size: NA; cdr3_aa: CASSIGVDQPQHF; cdr3_nt: TGTGCCAGTAGTATAGGTGTCGATCAGCCCCAGCATTTT
d_call: NA; v_call: TRBV19; j_call: TRBJ1-2; clone_size: NA; cdr3_aa: CASSTRTDFYGYTF; cdr3_nt: TGTGCCAGTAGTACGAGGACAGATTTCTATGGCTACACCTTC
d_call: NA; v_call: TRBV27; j_call: TRBJ2-3; clone_size: NA; cdr3_aa: CASKGTGTDTQYF; cdr3_nt: TGTGCCAGCAAGGGGACGGGGACAGATACGCAGTATTTT
d_call: TRBD2; v_call: TRBV9; j_call: TRBJ2-7; clone_size: NA; cdr3_aa: CASSQGGRAYEQYF; cdr3_nt: TGTGCCAGCAGCCAGGGCGGGAGGGCCTACGAGCAGTACTTC
d_call: NA; v_call: TRBV14; j_call: TRBJ2-2; clone_size: NA; cdr3_aa: CASSLVAAGELFF; cdr3_nt: TGTGCCAGCAGCCTCGTTGCCGCCGGGGAGCTGTTTTTT
d_call: TRBD1; v_call: TRBV6-5; j_call: TRBJ1-5; clone_size: once; cdr3_aa: CASRKAGGPNQPQHF; cdr3_nt: TGTGCCAGCAGGAAAGCAGGGGGCCCCAATCAGCCCCAGCATTTT
d_call: NA; v_call: TRBV6-5; j_call: TRBJ2-7; clone_size: NA; cdr3_aa: CASAGWGPPGEEQYF; cdr3_nt: TGTGCCAGCGCGGGTTGGGGGCCCCCCGGTGAGGAGCAGTACTTC
d_call: NA; v_call: TRBV19; j_call: TRBJ2-3; clone_size: NA; cdr3_aa: CASSILRGSGTDTQYF; cdr3_nt: TGTGCCAGTAGTATTCTCAGAGGTTCGGGCACAGATACGCAGTATTTT
d_call: TRBD1; v_call: TRBV9; j_call: TRBJ2-5; clone_size: NA; cdr3_aa: CASSVGQGGTQYF; cdr3_nt: TGTGCCAGCAGCGTAGGACAGGGTGGGACCCAGTACTTC
d_call: NA; v_call: TRBV9; j_call: TRBJ2-3; clone_size: NA; cdr3_aa: CASSVGSGGMDTQYF; cdr3_nt: TGTGCCAGCAGCGTAGGATCCGGGGGCATGGATACGCAGTATTTT
d_call: NA; v_call: TRBV5-5; j_call: TRBJ1-1; clone_size: few; cdr3_aa: CASSYNQPGMSTEAFF; cdr3_nt: TGTGCCAGCAGCTATAACCAGCCGGGAATGAGTACTGAAGCTTTCTTT
d_call: TRBD2; v_call: TRBV27; j_call: TRBJ2-1; clone_size: few; cdr3_aa: CASSPLAGGRDEQFF; cdr3_nt: TGTGCCAGCAGTCCTCTAGCGGGAGGGCGGGATGAGCAGTTCTTC
d_call: TRBD2; v_call: TRBV19; j_call: TRBJ2-5; clone_size: NA; cdr3_aa: CASSHGTSGVRYQETQYF; cdr3_nt: TGTGCCAGTAGCCACGGGACTAGCGGGGTTAGGTACCAAGAGACCCAGTACTTC
d_call: NA; v_call: TRBV7-9; j_call: TRBJ2-7; clone_size: NA; cdr3_aa: CASSIQGVSDEQYF; cdr3_nt: TGTGCCAGCAGCATCCAGGGAGTCTCTGACGAGCAGTACTTC
d_call: NA; v_call: TRBV7-9; j_call: TRBJ1-2; clone_size: NA; cdr3_aa: CASSLDSGADGYTF; cdr3_nt: TGTGCCAGCAGCTTAGATAGCGGGGCCGATGGCTACACCTTC
d_call: TRBD2; v_call: TRBV5-4; j_call: TRBJ2-3; clone_size: NA; cdr3_aa: CASSLASGGAKDTQYF; cdr3_nt: TGTGCCAGCAGCTTGGCTAGCGGGGGGGCGAAAGATACGCAGTATTTT
d_call: NA; v_call: TRBV28; j_call: TRBJ2-7; clone_size: NA; cdr3_aa: CASSFFVYHEQYF; cdr3_nt: TGTGCCAGCAGTTTTTTCGTGTACCACGAGCAGTACTTC
d_call: NA; v_call: TRBV5-4; j_call: TRBJ2-5; clone_size: NA; cdr3_aa: CASSPPQQQETQYF; cdr3_nt: TGTGCCAGCAGCCCCCCCCAGCAACAAGAGACCCAGTACTTC
d_call: TRBD1; v_call: TRBV27; j_call: TRBJ2-2; clone_size: NA; cdr3_aa: CASRSGQALGGELFF; cdr3_nt: TGTGCCAGCAGATCGGGACAGGCCCTGGGGGGGGAGCTGTTTTTT
d_call: TRBD1; v_call: TRBV5-4; j_call: TRBJ2-7; clone_size: NA; cdr3_aa: CASSVTGSYEQYF; cdr3_nt: TGTGCCAGCAGCGTGACAGGGTCCTACGAGCAGTACTTC
d_call: NA; v_call: TRBV28; j_call: TRBJ2-2; clone_size: NA; cdr3_aa: CASSFVSTTGELFF; cdr3_nt: TGTGCCAGCAGTTTCGTGTCCACCACCGGGGAGCTGTTTTTT
d_call: NA; v_call: TRBV29-1; j_call: TRBJ1-2; clone_size: NA; cdr3_aa: CSVGSSNYGYTF; cdr3_nt: TGCAGCGTTGGGAGTTCTAACTATGGCTACACCTTC
d_call: TRBD2; v_call: TRBV27; j_call: TRBJ2-7; clone_size: NA; cdr3_aa: CASSFGGRPPYEQYF; cdr3_nt: TGTGCCAGCAGTTTTGGCGGGAGGCCGCCCTACGAGCAGTACTTC
d_call: NA; v_call: TRBV7-2; j_call: TRBJ1-5; clone_size: NA; cdr3_aa: CASSPLGGPQPQHF; cdr3_nt: TGTGCCAGCAGCCCCCTAGGCGGGCCTCAGCCCCAGCATTTT
d_call: NA; v_call: TRBV9; j_call: TRBJ1-4; clone_size: NA; cdr3_aa: CASSVGNQNEKLFF; cdr3_nt: TGTGCCAGCAGCGTCGGGAATCAAAATGAAAAACTGTTTTTT
d_call: TRBD1; v_call: TRBV5-1; j_call: TRBJ2-3; clone_size: NA; cdr3_aa: CASSLGQGARDTQYF; cdr3_nt: TGCGCCAGCAGCCTGGGACAGGGGGCCCGCGATACGCAGTATTTT
d_call: TRBD2; v_call: TRBV6-5; j_call: TRBJ2-1; clone_size: NA; cdr3_aa: CARSSGETDEQFF; cdr3_nt: TGTGCCAGATCTAGCGGGGAGACGGATGAGCAGTTCTTC
d_call: NA; v_call: TRBV19; j_call: TRBJ1-1; clone_size: NA; cdr3_aa: CASSIVGRTEAFF; cdr3_nt: TGTGCCAGTAGTATAGTGGGGCGCACTGAAGCTTTCTTT
d_call: NA; v_call: TRBV9; j_call: TRBJ2-7; clone_size: NA; cdr3_aa: CASSQSWGAGYEQYF; cdr3_nt: TGTGCCAGCAGCCAGAGTTGGGGGGCTGGCTACGAGCAGTACTTC
d_call: NA; v_call: TRBV27; j_call: TRBJ2-2; clone_size: NA; cdr3_aa: CASSPWGLAGELFF; cdr3_nt: TGTGCCAGCAGTCCATGGGGACTTGCCGGGGAGCTGTTTTTT
d_call: NA; v_call: TRBV25-1; j_call: TRBJ1-5; clone_size: NA; cdr3_aa: CASSESPTGGASNQPQHF; cdr3_nt: TGTGCCAGCAGTGAATCCCCGACAGGTGGGGCCTCAAATCAGCCCCAGCATTTT
d_call: NA; v_call: TRBV15; j_call: TRBJ2-7; clone_size: few; cdr3_aa: CATSRDRGVRDEQYF; cdr3_nt: TGTGCCACCAGCAGAGATCGCGGGGTCAGGGACGAGCAGTACTTC
d_call: TRBD1; v_call: TRBV2; j_call: TRBJ2-3; clone_size: once; cdr3_aa: CASKQGLSTDTQYF; cdr3_nt: TGTGCCAGCAAACAGGGGCTCAGCACAGATACGCAGTATTTT
d_call: NA; v_call: TRBV5-1; j_call: TRBJ1-1; clone_size: NA; cdr3_aa: CASSSLKTGSTEAFF; cdr3_nt: TGCGCCAGCAGCTCGCTGAAGACAGGTAGTACTGAAGCTTTCTTT
d_call: NA; v_call: TRBV4-3; j_call: TRBJ2-1; clone_size: medium-sized; cdr3_aa: CASSQEGREREQFF; cdr3_nt: TGCGCCAGCAGCCAAGAAGGGCGGGAACGTGAGCAGTTCTTC
d_call: TRBD1; v_call: TRBV7-9; j_call: TRBJ2-3; clone_size: NA; cdr3_aa: CASSPLRGPSDTQYF; cdr3_nt: TGTGCCAGCAGCCCCCTCAGGGGGCCGTCAGATACGCAGTATTTT
d_call: NA; v_call: TRBV20-1; j_call: TRBJ2-7; clone_size: NA; cdr3_aa: CSAAGYEQYF; cdr3_nt: TGCAGTGCTGCTGGCTACGAGCAGTACTTC
d_call: NA; v_call: TRBV2; j_call: TRBJ2-7; clone_size: NA; cdr3_aa: CASSSGSLSYEQYF; cdr3_nt: TGTGCCAGCAGTTCCGGGTCCCTATCCTACGAGCAGTACTTC
d_call: TRBD2; v_call: TRBV13; j_call: TRBJ2-3; clone_size: few; cdr3_aa: CASSSRTSTDTQYF; cdr3_nt: TGTGCCAGCAGCAGCCGGACTAGTACAGATACGCAGTATTTT